This TCR beta chain was documented in a study of T cells in tuberculosis. Unsorted cryopreserved PBMC were sequenced, averaging roughly 100,000 T cells per clinical donor. TCRdb's table, derived via immunoSEQ multiplex PCR, lists solely in-frame clones and lacks some. This sample has about 35,000 clones, with over 85% found just once. As regards this clone: Its specificity is unknown.

General study findings and limits: Smaller distances to GMM-specific TCRs suggested their expansion in active tuberculosis.

Material for sequencing was PBMCs. This TCR derives from a donor between 10 and 35 years old with latent tuberculosis or without tuberculosis infection.

The CDR3 spells CASSKGLREGTDTQYF. The CDR3, as DNA: TGTGCCAGTAGTAAGGGGCTACGAGAAGGCACAGATACGCAGTATTTT. This sequence joins TRBV19 and TRBJ2-3; possible D gene TRBD1, 5 bases. CDR3 length equals 16 residues. The ends were cut back, 4 bases at V and 1 base at J, with 15 bases in the middle. Germline V lookup: CDR1 LNHDA, CDR2 SQIVND (reference sequence).